One and the same sample provided the 23 T cell receptor beta chains below, sequenced in a study of vaccination effects on CD4 cells after COVID-19. What these receptors recognize is not known. Method: immunoSEQ multiplex PCR; TCRdb's copy keeps in-frame clones and lacks some. The table records roughly 68,000 clones, about 72% of them present only once. Having been cultured for around ten days, the cells underwent CD4+ T cell isolation. Sample: CD4+ T cells from PBMCs cultured without peptide, taken before COVID-19 vaccination. The receptor set was obtained from a human donor who had a prior SARS-CoV-2 infection.

The chain carries TRBV7-9 and TRBJ1-3; D is uncertain. The length of the CDR3 is 16 residues. V was clipped by 3 bases and J by 0 bases, with 12 bases between them. Germline V lookup: CDR1 SEHNR, CDR2 FQNEAQ (reference sequence). The CDR3: CASSFSADFSGNTIYF. CDR3 DNA sequence: TGTGCCAGCAGCTTCTCGGCAGACTTCTCTGGAAACACCATATATTTT.

The CDR3, as DNA: TGTGCCAGCAGGGACGACAGCGGGGAGCTGTTTTTT. Its translation: CASRDDSGELFF. The chain recombines TRBV2 with TRBJ2-2; a possible D gene is TRBD1 (5 bases). CDR1 is SNHLY and CDR2 is FYNNEI in the germline V gene. V was shortened by 6 bases and J by 7 bases, with 9 bases between the two germline ends. This CDR3 contains 12 residues.

There are a few counts of this clone. The genes are TRBV30 and TRBJ1-6; D is ambiguous. Germline V lookup: CDR1 GTSNPN, CDR2 SVGIG (reference sequence). The ends were cut back, 4 bases at V and 3 bases at J, with 7 bases in the middle. The CDR3 covers 13 residues. CDR3 sequence: CAWNPIYNSPLHF. CDR3 in DNA: TGTGCCTGGAACCCGATCTATAATTCACCCCTCCACTTT. Drawing the rest from reference TRBV30 and TRBJ1-6, the complete variable domain is SQTIHQWPATLVQPVGSPLSLECTVEGTSNPNLYWYRQAAGRGLQLLFYSVGIGQISSEVPQNLSASRPQDRQFILSSKKLLLSDSGFYLCAWNPIYNSPLHFGNGTRLTVT.

V gene TRBV27 combines with J gene TRBJ1-5, with 7 bases identical to TRBD1. The germline CDR1 and CDR2 sequences are MNHEY and SMNVEV (reference sequence). V gave up 6 bases and J gave up 2 bases; unmatched junction bases: 7. The CDR3 is made up of 15 amino acids. As DNA, the CDR3 is TGTGCCAGCAGACCAAGCACAGGGGGCAATCAGCCCCAGCATTTT. Residues: CASRPSTGGNQPQHF.

V usage is TRBV18 and J usage is TRBJ1-2, with 8 nucleotides matching TRBD1. Germline V gene sequence: CDR1 KGHSH, CDR2 LQKENI. This CDR3 contains 14 residues. V was pared by 3 bases and J by 5 bases, with 5 bases of the junction left unmatched. CDR3 protein: CASSPDRGSYGYTF. DNA of the CDR3: TGTGCCAGCTCACCTGACAGGGGCTCTTATGGCTACACCTTC.

V is TRBV7-2 and J is TRBJ2-5, with a weak D call TRBD2 (6 bases). The CDR3 is made up of 13 amino acids. V was shortened by 3 bases and J by 2 bases, with 7 bases between the two germline ends. Germline CDR1 reads SGHTA; CDR2 reads FQGNSA. The DNA for the CDR3 is TGTGCCAGCAGCTTCAGCGGGCAAGAGACCCAGTACTTC. Translation gives CASSFSGQETQYF.

This clone was picked up one time. At the DNA level, this CDR3 is encoded by other sequences in the same sample as well. V gene TRBV27 combines with J gene TRBJ2-3; either TRBD1 or TRBD2 may supply D (5 bases each). The CDR3 is 13 residues long. V shed 8 bases and J shed 6 bases, with 15 bases lying between them. Per the germline V gene, CDR1 is MNHEY and CDR2 is SMNVEV (reference sequence). The CDR3: CASSPVGVDTQYF. CDR3 nucleotides: TGTGCCAGCTCCCCTGTGGGGGTGGATACGCAGTATTTT.

This chain joins TRBV12-3 or TRBV12-4 and TRBJ2-3, with D unclear. CDR3 length: 11 residues. V was cut by 7 bases and J by 2 bases, with 4 bases left in between. CDR3 DNA sequence: TGTGCCAGCAAATACACAGATACGCAGTATTTT. As protein: CASKYTDTQYF.

This clone occurred once. The chain recombines TRBV7-2 with TRBJ2-5; a possible D gene is TRBD1 (6 bases). CDR3 length: 12 amino acids. V dropped 4 bases and J dropped 9 bases, with 12 bases sitting between them. CDR1 SGHTA and CDR2 FQGNSA come from the germline V gene. The CDR3 DNA reads as TGTGCCAGCAGCTCCCGACCAGGGGCCCAGTACTTC. Residues: CASSSRPGAQYF.

This chain uses TRBV5-1 with TRBJ2-1; 11 bases map to TRBD2. This CDR3 has 17 residues. V shed 0 bases, J shed 8 bases, and the junction held 10 bases outside the gene matches. Germline lookup yields CDR1 SGHRS and CDR2 YFSETQ. The CDR3 sequence is CASSLGASSGGPDEQFF. In nucleotides, the CDR3 is TGCGCCAGCAGCTTGGGCGCTTCTAGCGGGGGGCCGGATGAGCAGTTCTTC.

This clone appeared a few times. The rearrangement links TRBV7-9 to TRBJ1-6, with D uncertain. Germline V gene sequence: CDR1 SEHNR, CDR2 FQNEAQ (reference sequence). Trimming left V 2 bases short and J 5 bases short, with 7 bases between. The CDR3 runs to 14 residues. The CDR3, as DNA: TGTGCCAGCAGCTTACTCAGAAATAATTCACCCCTCCACTTT. Translating it yields CASSLLRNNSPLHF.

V and J are TRBV15 and TRBJ2-6; maybe TRBD2 (6 bases). Trimming took 3 bases from V and 3 from J, leaving 12 bases between them. The germline CDR1 and CDR2 sequences are LNHNV and YYDKDF (reference sequence). This CDR3 is 16 amino acids long. CDR3 nucleotide sequence: TGTGCCACCAGCAGGGACGGGGGAAGTGGGGCCAACGTCCTGACTTTC. This encodes CATSRDGGSGANVLTF.

V gene TRBV5-4 combines with J gene TRBJ1-1; D is unresolved. V was clipped by 4 bases and J by 7 bases, with 11 bases between them. CDR1 is SGHNT, CDR2 YYREEE, per germline (reference sequence). The CDR3 is 12 amino acids. The CDR3: CASSLRQDEAFF. DNA of the CDR3: TGTGCCAGCAGCCTGCGACAAGATGAAGCTTTCTTT.

This chain uses TRBV5-6 with TRBJ2-1; no clear D. The V end lost 1 base, the J end lost 2 bases, and 13 bases lay between the germline ends. Germline CDR1 and CDR2: SGHDT and YYEEEE. There are 16 residues in the CDR3. CDR3 residues: CASSLWNGLAYNEQFF. In DNA, the CDR3 is TGTGCCAGCAGCTTGTGGAATGGGTTGGCCTACAATGAGCAGTTCTTC.

The V and J genes are TRBV7-2 and TRBJ1-2; 7 nucleotides agree with TRBD1. Per the germline V gene, CDR1 is SGHTA and CDR2 is FQGNSA. Germline trimming cut 7 bases from V and 4 bases from J; bases unmatched to any gene: 9. CDR3 length: 14 residues. CDR3 bases: TGTGCCAGCAAATTAGGACAGGCGTTCTATGGCTACACCTTC. Protein product: CASKLGQAFYGYTF.

This clone was detected a few times. The genes are TRBV6-1 and TRBJ1-2, with D perhaps TRBD1 (5 bases). Germline V gene lookup returns CDR1 MNHNS and CDR2 SASEGT. CDR3 length: 15 amino acids. The V and J ends lost 2 bases and 0 bases respectively, with 10 bases between them. CDR3 sequence (DNA): TGTGCCAGCAGTGAATTCTCGGGGGCTAACTATGGCTACACCTTC. Its translation is CASSEFSGANYGYTF.

V gene TRBV7-2 combines with J gene TRBJ2-5; 8 bases map to TRBD2. Trimming cost V 5 bases and J 7 bases; bases outside gene matches: 15. Germline-derived CDR1 and CDR2 are SGHTA and FQGNSA. The length of the CDR3 is 16 residues. CDR3 coding DNA: TGTGCCAGCAGCCCCGGGGGGGGCTCGGCTGGAAGGACCCAGTACTTC. This translates into CASSPGGGSAGRTQYF. The entire variable domain, with the rest obtained from reference TRBV7-2 and TRBJ2-5, is as follows: GAGVSQSPSNKVTEKGKDVELRCDPISGHTALYWYRQSLGQGLEFLIYFQGNSAPDKSGLPSDRFSAERTGGSVSTLTIQRTQQEDSAVYLCASSPGGGSAGRTQYFGPGTRLLVL.

This clone has just one count. The chain uses TRBV11-3 and TRBJ2-7; tentatively, D is TRBD2 (5 bases). CDR1 is SGHNT and CDR2 is YENEEA in the germline V gene. Trimming took off 6 bases at V and 6 bases at J, with 9 bases between the two ends. CDR3 length: 11 amino acids. The CDR3: CASRAAGEQYF. CDR3 nucleotides: TGTGCCAGCAGGGCCGCGGGCGAGCAGTACTTC. Based on the CDR3 plus reference TRBV11-3 and TRBJ2-7, the full variable domain is EAGVVQSPRYKIIEKKQPVAFWCNPISGHNTLYWYLQNLGQGPELLIRYENEEAVDDSQLPKDRFSAERLKGVDSTLKIQPAELGDSAVYLCASRAAGEQYFGPGTRLTVT.

V gene TRBV28 combines with J gene TRBJ2-1; 10 positions agree with TRBD2. The CDR3 extends over 15 amino acids. Germline CDR1 is MDHEN and CDR2 is SYDVKM. V lost 3 bases, J lost 8 bases, and 7 bases stayed unmatched. CDR3 sequence (DNA): TGTGCCAGCAGTTTTTTCTCTAGCGGGAGAGATGAGCAGTTCTTC. It codes for CASSFFSSGRDEQFF. The whole variable domain, filled in from reference TRBV28 and TRBJ2-1, reads DVKVTQSSRYLVKRTGEKVFLECVQDMDHENMFWYRQDPGLGLRLIYFSYDVKMKEKGDIPEGYSVSREKKERFSLILESASTNQTSMYLCASSFFSSGRDEQFFGPGTRLTVL.

The chain uses TRBV11-2 and TRBJ1-2, with TRBD1 as a possible D gene (6 bases). This CDR3 has 14 residues. V lost 6 bases and J 8 bases, leaving 19 bases between the germline ends. The germline V gene encodes CDR1 SGHAT and CDR2 FQNNGV. The CDR3 spells CASRFAGTSFGYTF. The CDR3, as DNA: TGTGCCAGCAGATTTGCCGGGACAAGCTTCGGCTACACCTTC. The whole variable domain, filled in from reference TRBV11-2 and TRBJ1-2, reads EAGVAQSPRYKIIEKRQSVAFWCNPISGHATLYWYQQILGQGPKLLIQFQNNGVVDDSQLPKDRFSAERLKGVDSTLKIQPAKLEDSAVYLCASRFAGTSFGYTFGSGTRLTVV.

V gene TRBV18 combines with J gene TRBJ2-7; 8 bases align to TRBD1. Germline CDR1 KGHSH, CDR2 LQKENI. The length of the CDR3 is 15 residues. V lost 2 bases and J lost 0; bases outside the gene matches: 3. CDR3 in amino acids: CASSPRQGSSYEQYF. CDR3 coding DNA: TGTGCCAGCTCACCAAGACAGGGGAGCTCCTACGAGCAGTACTTC.

The rearrangement joins TRBV11-3 to TRBJ1-3; D remains ambiguous. CDR1 SGHNT and CDR2 YENEEA come from the germline V gene. This CDR3 spans 15 amino acids. V dropped 4 bases and J dropped 4 bases, with 14 bases sitting between them. The CDR3 here is CASSSWTDEGNTIYF. Written as DNA, the CDR3 is TGTGCCAGCAGCTCCTGGACGGACGAGGGAAACACCATATATTTT.

This clone has just a few counts. In DNA form, the CDR3 reads TGTGCCAGCAGCATCAGGGAGTACGAGCAGTACTTC. Translation gives CASSIREYEQYF. The chain carries TRBV5-6 and TRBJ2-7, with D tentatively TRBD1 or TRBD2 (5 bases each). The CDR3 sequence is 12 residues long. V was clipped by 4 bases and J by 4 bases, with 9 bases between them. Germline CDR1 and CDR2: SGHDT and YYEEEE.